These 26 T cell receptor beta chains were all obtained from the same sample, sequenced in a study of identical twins. TCRdb ran MiXCR on the 5' RACE reads and lists one entry per CDR3 protein. The sample lists about 690,000 distinct CDR3 sequences; over 20% were seen once. These data were also filed under a second study, of T cells expressing NK-cell markers.

Sequencing was done on a sample of PBMCs. Receptors were obtained from a woman under 30 in good health.

This clonotype was detected only a few times. J is TRBJ2-7 and V is TRBV7-6; 9 nucleotides align to TRBD1. The CDR3 length is 13 residues. After removal of 5 bases from V and 4 bases from J, the junction contained 3 bases not matched to a gene. In germline, CDR1 is SGHVS, CDR2 FNYEAQ. As DNA, the CDR3 is TGTGCCAGCAGCACGGGACAGGGTTACGAGCAGTACTTC. Translated: CASSTGQGYEQYF.

The chain joins TRBV5-5 to TRBJ2-7; TRBD2 aligns across 7 bases. This CDR3 comprises 14 residues. The trim removed 2 bases at V and 1 base at J, leaving 3 bases unmatched. Germline V gives CDR1 SGHKS, CDR2 YYEKEE (reference sequence). As DNA, the CDR3 is TGTGCCAGCAGCTTTCAAGCGGGGTCCTACGAGCAGTACTTC. Protein product: CASSFQAGSYEQYF.

The rearrangement joins TRBV12-3 or TRBV12-4 to TRBJ1-5; a weak D match, TRBD1 (5 bases). V was cut by 7 bases and J by 9 bases, with 16 bases left in between. This CDR3 region has 13 residues. CDR3 amino acids: CASTSLGEGPQHF. CDR3 bases: TGTGCCAGCACCTCCTTGGGGGAAGGGCCCCAGCATTTT.

The chain has TRBV11-2 and TRBJ2-5, with TRBD2 as a possible D gene (6 bases). The CDR3 has 16 amino acids. Trimming removed 2 bases from V and 2 bases from J, with 15 bases in between. CDR1 is SGHAT, CDR2 FQNNGV, per germline. CDR3 in amino acids: CASSLFLRGGQETQYF. The CDR3 DNA follows: TGTGCCAGCAGCTTATTTCTCCGGGGAGGACAAGAGACCCAGTACTTC. Using reference TRBV11-2 and TRBJ2-5 for the parts outside the CDR3, the full variable domain is EAGVAQSPRYKIIEKRQSVAFWCNPISGHATLYWYQQILGQGPKLLIQFQNNGVVDDSQLPKDRFSAERLKGVDSTLKIQPAKLEDSAVYLCASSLFLRGGQETQYFGPGTRLLVL.

This clonotype was picked up many times. The rearrangement links TRBV20-1 to TRBJ2-7; TRBD2 matches at 7 bases. V lost 6 bases and J lost 4; bases outside the gene matches: 9. The V gene's germline CDR1 is DFQATT and CDR2 SNEGSKA (reference sequence). The CDR3 is made up of 13 amino acids. The CDR3 nucleotides are TGCAGTGCGAAGCCGGGACTAAGTTACGAGCAGTACTTC. It translates to CSAKPGLSYEQYF.

This clonotype was detected a few times. V and J are TRBV5-1 and TRBJ2-3; possibly TRBD1 for D (5 bases). This CDR3 region has 15 residues. V lost 3 bases and J lost 5, with 16 bases in between. CDR1 SGHRS and CDR2 YFSETQ come from the germline V gene. The CDR3 DNA follows: TGCGCCAGCAGCTCCGACAGCTCTCCCGGAGATACGCAGTATTTT. Its protein is CASSSDSSPGDTQYF.

The rearrangement joins TRBV25-1 to TRBJ2-3; no definite D call. Germline CDR1 and CDR2: MGHDK and SYGVNS. The V gene lost 3 bases and the J gene lost 1 base, with 8 bases spanning the gap. This CDR3 region has 14 residues. The CDR3 region is CASSDRLGTDTQYF. CDR3 coding DNA: TGTGCCAGCAGTGACCGACTGGGCACAGATACGCAGTATTTT.

This clonotype has more than one count but fewer than ten. The rearrangement uses TRBV7-2 and TRBJ2-5; tentatively, D is TRBD1 (6 bases). V dropped 0 bases and J dropped 4 bases, with 12 bases sitting between them. The CDR3 runs to 15 residues. Germline V gene sequence: CDR1 SGHTA, CDR2 FQGNSA. Written as DNA, the CDR3 is TGTGCCAGCAGCTTAGCGAAGGCAGGGGTAGAGACCCAGTACTTC. Its translation: CASSLAKAGVETQYF. Variable domain in full (rest from reference TRBV7-2 and TRBJ2-5): GAGVSQSPSNKVTEKGKDVELRCDPISGHTALYWYRQSLGQGLEFLIYFQGNSAPDKSGLPSDRFSAERTGGSVSTLTIQRTQQEDSAVYLCASSLAKAGVETQYFGPGTRLLVL.

In its sample, this clonotype was seen a few times. The chain employs TRBV20-1 and TRBJ2-7; 7 positions agree with TRBD2. In germline, CDR1 is DFQATT, CDR2 SNEGSKA (reference sequence). V shed 3 bases, J shed 3 bases, and the junction held 11 bases outside the gene matches. The CDR3 length is 15 residues. The CDR3: CSASGRYTTYYEQYF. Here the CDR3 DNA reads TGCAGTGCTAGCGGGAGGTATACAACTTACTACGAGCAGTACTTC.

This CDR3 is CASSFDWTARTYEQYF. The CDR3 coding sequence is TGTGCCAGCAGCTTCGATTGGACGGCCCGTACCTACGAGCAGTACTTC. The genes are TRBV5-6 and TRBJ2-7; D is undetermined. The CDR3 covers 16 residues. CDR1 is SGHDT and CDR2 is YYEEEE in the germline V gene. The V end lost 2 bases, the J end lost 2 bases, and 17 bases lay between the germline ends.

This clonotype was counted only a few times. J is TRBJ2-7 and V is TRBV5-6; D call uncertain. The CDR3 has 11 residues. V was pared by 2 bases and J by 6 bases, with 6 bases between. In germline, CDR1 is SGHDT, CDR2 YYEEEE. In DNA form, the CDR3 reads TGTGCCAGCAGCTTTCAAACCGAGCAGTACTTC. Protein product: CASSFQTEQYF.

This rearrangement joins TRBV20-1 to TRBJ2-3; TRBD2 agrees at 12 bases. The CDR3 runs 15 residues. Germline values: CDR1 DFQATT, CDR2 SNEGSKA (reference sequence). Trimming removed 6 bases from V and 5 bases from J; junction bases left unmatched: 9. CDR3 amino acids: CSAQLLAGGLDTQYF. The CDR3 DNA reads as TGCAGTGCCCAACTCCTAGCGGGAGGGTTAGATACGCAGTATTTT.

This clonotype showed up many times. J is TRBJ2-7 and V is TRBV29-1; D possibly matches TRBD1 or TRBD2 (5 bases each). Germline values: CDR1 SQVTM, CDR2 ANQGSEA. Trimming left V 4 bases short and J 6 bases short, with 16 bases between. CDR3 length equals 13 residues. The CDR3 is CSVVSGTLLEQYF. The CDR3 coding sequence is TGCAGCGTTGTATCAGGGACCTTACTCGAGCAGTACTTC.

V gene TRBV6-5 combines with J gene TRBJ2-6; D is perhaps TRBD1 (5 bases). Trimming shortened V by 3 bases and J by 4 bases, and 13 bases separated the two germline ends. Germline V gene sequence: CDR1 MNHEY, CDR2 SVGAGI. The CDR3 runs to 16 residues. For the CDR3, the DNA is TGTGCCAGCAGTTATCCCAGGGAAGCCGGGGCCAACGTCCTGACTTTC. As protein: CASSYPREAGANVLTF.

This clonotype was found a few times. The chain uses TRBV20-1 and TRBJ2-6; D is unclear. Trimming removed 6 bases at V and 4 bases at J, with 10 bases between. The CDR3 contains 13 residues. Per the germline V gene, CDR1 is DFQATT and CDR2 is SNEGSKA (reference sequence). This chain's CDR3 is CSASPTGANVLTF. CDR3 coding DNA: TGCAGTGCCTCCCCTACCGGGGCCAACGTCCTGACTTTC.

The CDR3 nucleotides are TGTGCCAGCAGTGGACTCGGGGGAACTGAAGCTTTCTTT. This encodes CASSGLGGTEAFF. V usage is TRBV6-6 and J usage is TRBJ1-1; the D gene is possibly TRBD1 (5 bases). CDR1 is MNHNY and CDR2 is SVGAGI in the germline V gene (reference sequence). The V gene lost 5 bases and the J gene lost 5 bases, with 12 bases spanning the gap. The CDR3 loop spans 13 amino acids.

The sample holds a few counts of this clonotype. This chain links TRBV10-3 with TRBJ2-7; TRBD1 matches 11 bases. The CDR3 sequence is 16 residues long. V was clipped by 4 bases and J by 6 bases; unmatched bases: 11. The germline V gene has CDR1 ENHRY and CDR2 SYGVKD. The CDR3 sequence is CAISVTGQGETFEQYF. The DNA for the CDR3 is TGTGCCATCAGTGTCACGGGACAGGGGGAGACCTTCGAGCAGTACTTC.

V and J are TRBV5-1 and TRBJ2-7; TRBD1 agrees at 9 bases. V shed 4 bases, J shed 5 bases, and the junction held 10 bases outside the gene matches. Germline V CDR1 and CDR2: SGHRS, YFSETQ. This CDR3 spans 15 amino acids. CDR3 DNA sequence: TGCGCCAGCAGCGTCTACAGGGGGCGCGTCGACGAGCAGTACTTC. It encodes CASSVYRGRVDEQYF.

The chain has TRBV12-3 or TRBV12-4 and TRBJ2-7, with D unresolved. The CDR3 consists of 15 residues. V lost 3 bases to trimming and J lost 0 bases, with 12 bases between them. CDR3 sequence (DNA): TGTGCCAGCAGTTTTGGAGTTTCCGGCTCCTACGAGCAGTACTTC. This gives the protein CASSFGVSGSYEQYF.

The table lists this clonotype with a few counts. The gene calls are TRBV29-1 and TRBJ2-5; perhaps TRBD2 as D (5 bases). CDR1 is SQVTM, CDR2 ANQGSEA, per germline. V dropped 0 bases and J dropped 4 bases, with 12 bases sitting between them. This CDR3 is built from 14 residues. In nucleotides, the CDR3 is TGCAGCGTTGAAGAGGTGGGAGAAGGAGAGACCCAGTACTTC. It codes for CSVEEVGEGETQYF. The full variable domain, rest sourced from reference TRBV29-1 and TRBJ2-5, is SAVISQKPSRDICQRGTSLTIQCQVDSQVTMMFWYRQQPGQSLTLIATANQGSEATYESGFVIDKFPISRPNLTFSTLTVSNMSPEDSSIYLCSVEEVGEGETQYFGPGTRLLVL.

The gene calls are TRBV24-1 and TRBJ1-4; D uncertain. The CDR3 loop spans 12 amino acids. Per the germline V gene, CDR1 is KGHDR and CDR2 is SFDVKD. V lost 4 bases and J 11 bases, leaving 10 bases between the germline ends. CDR3 bases: TGTGCCACCAGTGACCCAGGAGGGAAACTGTTTTTT. Translation: CATSDPGGKLFF.

The chain uses TRBV12-3 or TRBV12-4 and TRBJ2-7; no firm D call. V was cut by 8 bases and J by 3 bases, with 17 bases left in between. The CDR3 is 14 amino acids. CDR3 region: CASSNALHFYEQYF. The CDR3 DNA follows: TGTGCCAGCTCAAACGCCCTCCACTTCTACGAGCAGTACTTC.

This clonotype was recorded a few times. The rearrangement links TRBV20-1 to TRBJ2-1; TRBD2 might be the D (5 bases). The CDR3 consists of 14 residues. V was clipped by 2 bases and J by 3 bases, with 11 bases between them. Germline V gives CDR1 DFQATT, CDR2 SNEGSKA (reference sequence). CDR3 region: CSARSRADYNEQFF. Here the CDR3 DNA reads TGCAGTGCTAGATCACGAGCGGACTACAATGAGCAGTTCTTC.

The chain links TRBV12-3 or TRBV12-4 to TRBJ1-2; D uncertain. This CDR3 is 11 amino acids long. Trimming removed 6 bases from V and 7 bases from J, with 9 bases in between. CDR3 coding DNA: TGTGCCAGCAGGGGAAGATCTGGCTACACCTTC. It codes for CASRGRSGYTF.

This clonotype was counted only a few times. The chain uses TRBV20-1 and TRBJ2-1; 8 positions agree with TRBD2. The CDR3 extends over 14 amino acids. V was pared by 3 bases and J by 4 bases, with 5 bases of the junction left unmatched. In germline, CDR1 is DFQATT, CDR2 SNEGSKA (reference sequence). The CDR3 loop reads CSARLRGVYNEQFF. CDR3 DNA sequence: TGCAGTGCTAGGTTGCGGGGGGTGTACAATGAGCAGTTCTTC.

The rearrangement joins TRBV2 to TRBJ2-5; D gene unclear. Trimming pared 4 bases from V and 5 bases from J, leaving 17 bases between. Per the germline V gene, CDR1 is SNHLY and CDR2 is FYNNEI. This CDR3 has 15 residues. The CDR3 loop reads CASSGELGGGETQYF. Written as DNA, the CDR3 is TGTGCCAGCAGTGGGGAACTGGGCGGTGGGGAGACCCAGTACTTC.